The 4 T cell receptor beta chains below come from one sample, sequenced in a study of CD8 T cells in ankylosing spondylitis. Study-level results: About 8 highly homologous variants made up a TCR beta motif, and this motif appeared characteristic of ankylosing spondylitis blood.

TCRdb re-analysed the 5' RACE reads in MiXCR, keeping a single row per CDR3 protein. The sample carries around 480,000 distinct CDR3 sequences, 17% recorded once. No cognate antigen is known for these TCRs. Sequencing used blood, either unsorted or a sorted T cell fraction (not recorded which). The origin of the receptors is a male donor with ankylosing spondylitis.

This clonotype has ten or more counts. The chain uses TRBV28 and TRBJ1-2; D not resolved. Trimming stripped 3 bases from V and 8 bases from J, with 16 bases between. The CDR3 covers 14 residues. Germline V gives CDR1 MDHEN, CDR2 SYDVKM. The CDR3 nucleotides read TGTGCCAGCAGTTTCCGTAGGGATGCCGGGGGCTACACCTTC. This sequence encodes CASSFRRDAGGYTF.

This clonotype has ten or more counts. V gene TRBV12-3 or TRBV12-4 combines with J gene TRBJ1-3; TRBD1 might be the D (5 bases). The V gene lost 5 bases and the J gene lost 0 bases, with 11 bases spanning the gap. The CDR3 extends over 15 amino acids. This CDR3 is CASSPPDTSGNTIYF. CDR3 sequence (DNA): TGTGCCAGCAGTCCACCGGACACCTCTGGAAACACCATATATTTT.

This clonotype was counted a few times. The rearrangement links TRBV5-1 to TRBJ1-3, with TRBD1 matching 7 bases. V gave up 4 bases and J gave up 4 bases; unmatched junction bases: 14. This CDR3 region has 17 residues. The germline CDR1 and CDR2 sequences are SGHRS and YFSETQ. In nucleotides, the CDR3 is TGCGCCAGCAGCGTGGGGACAGCCTTCCTCTCAGGAAACACCATATATTTT. Translating gives CASSVGTAFLSGNTIYF.

Concerning this clonotype itself: Germline and junction disagree at one end, which may indicate a read error. The chain carries TRBV28 and TRBJ1-6; tentative D call: TRBD1 (5 bases). The CDR3 extends over 16 amino acids. Germline V CDR1 and CDR2: MDHEN, SYDVKM. The CDR3 DNA reads as TGTGCCAGCACCTCAGGGTCATATCCTTATAATTCACCCTTCCACTTT. This translates into CASTSGSYPYNSPFHF.